This T cell receptor (beta chain) stems from a study of blood T cell repertoires in COVID-19. Method: immunoSEQ multiplex PCR; TCRdb's copy keeps in-frame clones and lacks some. The sample yields approximately 75,000 clones, roughly 82% seen once. The CDR3 is made up of 15 amino acids. The germline V gene encodes CDR1 LGHNA and CDR2 YNFKEQ. V shed 0 bases, J shed 14 bases, and the junction held 7 bases outside the gene matches. This rearrangement joins TRBV4-2 to TRBJ2-1; 13 positions agree with TRBD2. Sequenced sample: peripheral blood. The TCR sequence derives from a woman older than 75 with active or convalescent COVID-19. In DNA form, the CDR3 reads TGTGCCAGCAGCCAAGAACTAGCGGGGGGGCCAGAGGAGTTCTTC. It encodes CASSQELAGGPEEFF.